These 4 T cell receptor beta chains were sequenced from one sample in a study of T cell responses to AZD1222 COVID-19 vaccine. Data came from immunoSEQ multiplex PCR; TCRdb stores just in-frame clones and leaves some out. The table records some 130,000 clones, around nine tenths of them present only once. The sequencing here drew on peripheral blood, taken on day 0 of AZD1222 vaccination. Receptors were obtained from an adult in good health.

The table lists this clone with a count of one. The V gene is TRBV4-1, the J gene TRBJ2-7; 9 bases line up with TRBD1. Germline CDR1 and CDR2: MGHRA and YSYEKL. V was clipped by 1 base and J by 3 bases; unmatched bases: 10. The length of the CDR3 is 17 residues. In nucleotides, the CDR3 is TGCGCCAGCAGCCAAGCCTACACAGGGGGCGCATACTACGAGCAGTACTTC. Its protein is CASSQAYTGGAYYEQYF.

The J gene is TRBJ2-1, the V gene TRBV3-1 (or the pseudogene TRBV3-2); unclear D gene. V lost 5 bases, J lost 9 bases, and 8 bases lay in between. The CDR3 totals 11 residues. CDR1 and CDR2 (germline): LGHDT, YNNKEL (reference sequence). CDR3 bases: TGTGCCAGCAGCGCCCTCGGTGAGCAGTTCTTC. Amino acid sequence: CASSALGEQFF.

CDR3 DNA sequence: TGTGCCAGCAGCCGGGCTGCAACTAATGAAAAACTGTTTTTT. It yields the protein CASSRAATNEKLFF. The chain couples TRBV6-2 or TRBV6-3 to TRBJ1-4, with D unresolved. The germline gives CDR1 MNHEY, CDR2 SVGEGT. The CDR3 consists of 14 residues. Trimming pared 6 bases from V and 0 bases from J, leaving 8 bases between.

This rearrangement joins TRBV5-8 to TRBJ2-3; tentative D call: TRBD2 (5 bases). Germline V gene data show CDR1 as SGHTS and CDR2 as YDEGEE. This CDR3 has 14 residues. V lost 1 base and J 7 bases, leaving 13 bases between the germline ends. CDR3 nucleotides: TGTGCCAGCAGCTTGAGTGGAGGTTTACATACGCAGTATTTT. Its protein is CASSLSGGLHTQYF.